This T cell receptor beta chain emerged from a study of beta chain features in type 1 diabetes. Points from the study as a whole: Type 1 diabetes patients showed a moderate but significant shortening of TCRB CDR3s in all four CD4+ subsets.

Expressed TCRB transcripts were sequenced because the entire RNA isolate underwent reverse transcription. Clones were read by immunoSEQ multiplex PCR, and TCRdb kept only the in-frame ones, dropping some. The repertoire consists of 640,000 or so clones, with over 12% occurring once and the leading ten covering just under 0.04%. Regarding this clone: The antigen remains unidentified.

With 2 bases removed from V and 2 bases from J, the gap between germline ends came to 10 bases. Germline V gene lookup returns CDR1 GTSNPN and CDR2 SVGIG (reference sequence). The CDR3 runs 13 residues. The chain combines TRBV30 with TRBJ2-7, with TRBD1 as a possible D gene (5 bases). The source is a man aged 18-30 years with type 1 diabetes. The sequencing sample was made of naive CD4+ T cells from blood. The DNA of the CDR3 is TGTGCCTGGAGTCCCCAGGGCCCCTACGAGCAGTACTTC. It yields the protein CAWSPQGPYEQYF.